This T cell receptor (beta chain) was identified in a study of cytomegalovirus exposure and HLA in healthy donors. J gave up 3 bases and V 3 bases, and 16 bases lay outside the gene matches. The CDR3 has 18 residues. Overall study results and limits: Most TCR sequences were uncommon, yet certain public TCRs appeared in many donors. An apparent linkage of common viral pathogens to several of the most significant clusters emerged in a later analysis. As a later analysis revealed, the rate of TCR association differed by HLA locus, with DRB1 most and HLA-C fewest. Previously analyzed data showed that most TCR beta V segments were productive at a frequency of about 90% or about 30%.

Concerning this clone itself: Its antigen remains unidentified.

Vbeta (60) and Jbeta (13) primers were used in the PCR. Only in-frame clones appear in the TCRdb table, and some are missing; sequencing was by immunoSEQ multiplex PCR. In the table there are roughly 82,000 clones, 72% of which are singletons. The sequenced sample was PBMCs. The chain recombines TRBV23-1 with TRBJ1-1; TRBD1 matches at 7 bases. TRBV23-1 is treated as an ORF (open reading frame) with a function not yet certain. The clonotype was recovered from a middle-aged woman in good health and CMV-seropositive. Here the CDR3 DNA reads TGCGCCAGCAGTCAGCGGGACAGAGAACCTGAGACGGACACTGAAGCTTTCTTT. Protein product: CASSQRDREPETDTEAFF.